These 18 T cell receptor beta chains came from one sample sequenced in a study of cytomegalovirus exposure and HLA in healthy donors. Primers: 60 Vbeta forward and 13 Jbeta reverse. TCRdb's copy holds only in-frame clones and misses some; the assay was immunoSEQ multiplex PCR. This sample has 200,000 or so clones; almost 80% occur once, and the top ten carry over 3.5%. Sequencing was performed on PBMCs. The receptor set was obtained from a male donor in good health and CMV-seronegative.

The V and J genes are TRBV9 and TRBJ1-3; 9 bases fit TRBD1. The CDR3 is made up of 17 amino acids. The germline V gene encodes CDR1 SGDLS and CDR2 YYNGEE. With 0 bases clipped from V and 0 bases from J, the junction kept 4 bases outside the gene matches. The CDR3 DNA follows: TGTGCCAGCAGCGTAGCGACAGGGGGGATCTCTGGAAACACCATATATTTT. Translation: CASSVATGGISGNTIYF.

This clone was seen once. This CDR3 reads CATPRGGGPNTGELFF. CDR3 nucleotide sequence: TGTGCCACCCCCCGGGGTGGCGGTCCGAACACCGGGGAGCTGTTTTTT. The chain has TRBV2 and TRBJ2-2; tentative D call: TRBD2 (5 bases). This CDR3 is 16 amino acids long. The V end lost 10 bases, the J end lost 0 bases, and 18 bases lay between the germline ends. CDR1 is SNHLY, CDR2 FYNNEI, per germline.

The V gene is TRBV19, the J gene TRBJ2-2, with TRBD2 matching 11 bases. This CDR3 is 17 amino acids long. CDR1 LNHDA and CDR2 SQIVND come from the germline V gene (reference sequence). Unmatched junction bases numbered 9, after V lost 5 bases and J lost 4 bases. The CDR3 is CASSPLGLADVTGELFF. For the CDR3, the DNA is TGTGCCAGTAGTCCTCTGGGACTAGCGGACGTCACCGGGGAGCTGTTTTTT.

The V and J genes are TRBV5-1 and TRBJ1-2, with D perhaps TRBD1 (5 bases). The V gene's germline CDR1 is SGHRS and CDR2 YFSETQ. The CDR3 contains 14 residues. The V gene lost 4 bases and the J gene lost 6 bases, with 16 bases spanning the gap. This CDR3 is CASSRSPQGDGYTF. In DNA form, the CDR3 reads TGCGCCAGCAGCCGCTCTCCCCAGGGTGATGGCTACACCTTC. Drawing the rest from reference TRBV5-1 and TRBJ1-2, the complete variable domain is KAGVTQTPRYLIKTRGQQVTLSCSPISGHRSVSWYQQTPGQGLQFLFEYFSETQRNKGNFPGRFSGRQFSNSRSEMNVSTLELGDSALYLCASSRSPQGDGYTFGSGTRLTVV.

The CDR3 DNA is TGTGCCAGTAGTCAGGGGGCGAGCACTGAAGCTTTCTTT. This gives the protein CASSQGASTEAFF. The V call is TRBV19, the J call TRBJ1-1, with TRBD1 matching over 8 bases. Germline CDR1 is LNHDA and CDR2 is SQIVND (reference sequence). V lost 5 bases and J lost 4; bases outside the gene matches: 3. This CDR3 spans 13 amino acids.

This chain uses TRBV19 with TRBJ2-7, with a weak D call TRBD2 (5 bases). CDR1 and CDR2 from the germline V gene are LNHDA and SQIVND (reference sequence). V lost 4 bases to trimming and J lost 4 bases, with 17 bases between them. This CDR3 has 15 residues. The CDR3 sequence: CASSNPSDRGYEQYF. CDR3 DNA sequence: TGTGCCAGTAGTAACCCATCGGACCGGGGATACGAGCAGTACTTC.

The genes are TRBV11-2 and TRBJ1-1; TRBD1 is a possible D gene (6 bases). Trimming took 8 bases from V and 5 from J, leaving 15 bases between them. Germline V gene sequence: CDR1 SGHAT, CDR2 FQNNGV. The CDR3 runs 13 residues. CDR3 bases: TGTGCCAGCTTCCTTAGTAGGGGGACTGAAGCTTTCTTT. Its translation: CASFLSRGTEAFF.

The chain employs TRBV27 and TRBJ1-5; D is undetermined. The germline V gene has CDR1 MNHEY and CDR2 SMNVEV (reference sequence). V was cut by 10 bases and J by 6 bases, with 19 bases left in between. This CDR3 has 14 residues. CDR3 sequence: CATNSEGWGQPQHF. The CDR3 nucleotides are TGTGCCACCAATTCCGAGGGATGGGGTCAGCCCCAGCATTTT.

J is TRBJ2-1 and V is TRBV2; 7 positions agree with TRBD2. V lost 8 bases, J lost 8 bases, and 9 bases stayed unmatched. CDR3 length: 13 amino acids. The V gene's germline CDR1 is SNHLY and CDR2 FYNNEI. Here the CDR3 reads CASWGEGRDEQFF. CDR3 DNA sequence: TGTGCCAGCTGGGGGGAGGGAAGGGATGAGCAGTTCTTC.

The gene calls are TRBV28 and TRBJ2-2; D is unresolved. This CDR3 contains 13 residues. V was cut by 8 bases and J by 2 bases, with 9 bases left in between. CDR1 is MDHEN, CDR2 SYDVKM, per germline. The CDR3 spells CASLERNTGELFF. The CDR3 region has the DNA TGTGCCAGCCTAGAGCGAAACACCGGGGAGCTGTTTTTT.

The chain has TRBV2 and TRBJ2-3, with TRBD2 matching over 8 bases. Germline CDR1 is SNHLY and CDR2 is FYNNEI. With V trimmed by 7 bases and J by 1 base, 4 bases remained unmatched. The CDR3 sequence is 14 residues long. Here the CDR3 DNA reads TGTGCCAGCATGGTCGGGAGGGGCACAGATACGCAGTATTTT. Translating gives CASMVGRGTDTQYF.

V and J are TRBV14 and TRBJ2-5; 9 positions match TRBD2. Germline-derived CDR1 and CDR2 are SGHDN and FVKESK. The CDR3 is 17 residues long. The V and J ends lost 4 bases and 2 bases, in that order; junction bases with no gene match: 11. CDR3 protein: CASSPLASGARQETQYF. The CDR3 region has the DNA TGTGCCAGCAGCCCCCTGGCTAGCGGGGCTCGTCAAGAGACCCAGTACTTC. The variable domain in full, with the rest retrieved from reference TRBV14 and TRBJ2-5, is EAGVTQFPSHSVIEKGQTVTLRCDPISGHDNLYWYRRVMGKEIKFLLHFVKESKQDESGMPNNRFLAERTGGTYSTLKVQPAELEDSGVYFCASSPLASGARQETQYFGPGTRLLVL.

The J gene is TRBJ2-3, the V gene TRBV29-1; D ambiguous. Per germline, CDR1 SQVTM and CDR2 ANQGSEA. Trimming left V 7 bases short and J 6 bases short, with 8 bases between. The CDR3 extends over 10 amino acids. The CDR3: CSASGDTQYF. CDR3 nucleotides: TGCAGCGCCTCCGGGGATACGCAGTATTTT.

The chain has TRBV6-1 and TRBJ2-7, with 8 bases that match TRBD2. This CDR3 is 13 amino acids long. Germline V gene lookup returns CDR1 MNHNS and CDR2 SASEGT. Trimming at V came to 8 bases and at J to 2 bases, leaving 5 bases not matched to a gene. This CDR3 is CASVPAGAYEQYF. As DNA, the CDR3 is TGTGCCAGCGTTCCAGCGGGGGCCTACGAGCAGTACTTC.

CDR3 DNA sequence: TGTGCCAGCAGTTTATGGCCGGGGGACTACGAGCAGTACTTC. It specifies CASSLWPGDYEQYF. This chain connects TRBV27 to TRBJ2-7; D perhaps matches TRBD2 (6 bases). Germline loops: CDR1 MNHEY, CDR2 SMNVEV (reference sequence). CDR3 length: 14 residues. The V end lost 1 base, the J end lost 3 bases, and 10 bases lay between the germline ends.

J is TRBJ2-1 and V is TRBV13; 11 bases line up with TRBD1. The germline gives CDR1 PRHDT, CDR2 FYEKMQ (reference sequence). Trimming at V came to 5 bases and at J to 8 bases, leaving 8 bases not matched to a gene. This CDR3 contains 15 residues. The CDR3 DNA reads as TGTGCCAGCAGCACCCTCGGGGACAGGGGGTATGAGCAGTTCTTC. Protein product: CASSTLGDRGYEQFF.

The genes are TRBV27 and TRBJ1-2; 7 bases are a match to TRBD1. CDR1 MNHEY and CDR2 SMNVEV come from the germline V gene (reference sequence). This CDR3 is built from 13 residues. The J segment lost 6 bases and the V segment lost 3 bases, leaving 4 bases of the junction unmatched. The CDR3 DNA sequence: TGTGCCAGCAGTTTTACGGGACAGCATGGCTACACCTTC. Amino acid sequence: CASSFTGQHGYTF.

The chain combines TRBV14 with TRBJ2-1; the match to TRBD2 covers 7 bases. From germline, CDR1 is SGHDN and CDR2 FVKESK. After removal of 4 bases from V and 3 bases from J, the junction contained 9 bases not matched to a gene. The CDR3 has 16 amino acids. The CDR3 DNA follows: TGTGCCAGCAGCCCCACCAGCGGGAAGGGCTACAATGAGCAGTTCTTC. Its protein is CASSPTSGKGYNEQFF.